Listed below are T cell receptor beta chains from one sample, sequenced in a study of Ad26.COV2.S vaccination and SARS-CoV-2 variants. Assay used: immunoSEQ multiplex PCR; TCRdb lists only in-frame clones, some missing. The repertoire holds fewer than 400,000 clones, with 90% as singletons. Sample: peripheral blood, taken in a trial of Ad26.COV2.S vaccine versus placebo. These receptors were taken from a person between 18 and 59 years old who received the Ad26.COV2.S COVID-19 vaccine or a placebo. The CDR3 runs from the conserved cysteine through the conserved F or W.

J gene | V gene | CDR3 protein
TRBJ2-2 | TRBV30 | CAWSAPGELFF
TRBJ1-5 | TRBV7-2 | CASSFPNQPQHF
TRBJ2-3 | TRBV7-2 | CASSLARYTDTQYF
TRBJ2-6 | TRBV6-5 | CASSSGGAGPNVLTF
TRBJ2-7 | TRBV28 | CASSYRSRQGLYEQYF
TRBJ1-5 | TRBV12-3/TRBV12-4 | CASTLGGLQPQHF
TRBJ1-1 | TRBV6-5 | CASSPDRGRAFF
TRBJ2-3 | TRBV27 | CASSFTSSSTDTQYF
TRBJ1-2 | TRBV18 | CASSLGTDSSLYGYTF
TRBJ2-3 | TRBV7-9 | CASRSSGGAADTQYF
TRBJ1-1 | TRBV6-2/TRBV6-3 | CASSLGTEAFF
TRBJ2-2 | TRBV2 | CASSEDGPSTGELFF
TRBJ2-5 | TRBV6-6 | CASTLGTSYYQETQYF
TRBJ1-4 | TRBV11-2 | CASSQIQVVELFF
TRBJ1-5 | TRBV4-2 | CASSYSTGVNQPQHF
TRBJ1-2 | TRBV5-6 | CASSPRTVYGYTF
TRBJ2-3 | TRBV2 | CASATGVTQYF
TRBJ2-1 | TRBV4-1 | CASSQEVPAGANEQFF
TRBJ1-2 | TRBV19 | CASSMGQGYGYTF
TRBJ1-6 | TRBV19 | CASSIGAAGESPLHF
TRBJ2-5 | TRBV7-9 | CASYPTGLGETQYF